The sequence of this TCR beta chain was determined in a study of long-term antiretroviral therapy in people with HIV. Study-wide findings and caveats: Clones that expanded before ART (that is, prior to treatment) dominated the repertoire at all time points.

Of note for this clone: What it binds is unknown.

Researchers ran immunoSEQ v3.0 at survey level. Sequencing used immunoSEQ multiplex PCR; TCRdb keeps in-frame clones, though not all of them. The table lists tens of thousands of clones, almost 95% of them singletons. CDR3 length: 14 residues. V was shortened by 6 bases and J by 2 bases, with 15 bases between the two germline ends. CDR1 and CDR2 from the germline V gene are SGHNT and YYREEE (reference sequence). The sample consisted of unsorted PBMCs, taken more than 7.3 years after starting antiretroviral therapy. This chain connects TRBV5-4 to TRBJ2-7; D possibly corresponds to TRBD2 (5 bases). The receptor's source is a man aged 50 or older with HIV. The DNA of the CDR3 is TGTGCCAGCACCATCACCGGGGAAACCTACGAGCAGTACTTC. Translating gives CASTITGETYEQYF.